A single sample gave rise to the 27 T cell receptor beta chains below, sequenced in a study of radiotherapy plus CTLA-4 blockade in lung cancer. TCRdb's table, derived via immunoSEQ multiplex PCR, lists solely in-frame clones and lacks some. The sample has approximately 28,000 clones; approximately 80% are singletons. Sequenced here: peripheral blood, sampled from a patient treated with radiotherapy plus ipilimumab. All receptors derive from a human donor with non-small cell lung cancer that progressed on radiotherapy plus ipilimumab.

J is TRBJ1-5 and V is TRBV11-2; D is uncertain. V lost 2 bases and J lost 9, with 11 bases in between. The CDR3 spans 13 residues. Germline V gives CDR1 SGHAT, CDR2 FQNNGV. CDR3 protein: CASSLTVRGPQHF. DNA of the CDR3: TGTGCCAGCAGCTTAACTGTCCGGGGGCCCCAGCATTTT.

This clone was found a few times. This rearrangement joins TRBV27 to TRBJ2-5; 8 positions match TRBD2. The trim removed 7 bases at V and 5 bases at J, leaving 18 bases unmatched. Germline V lookup: CDR1 MNHEY, CDR2 SMNVEV (reference sequence). The CDR3 is 17 amino acids. The CDR3 nucleotides are TGTGCCAGCAAAGGCCTACCCGGGAGGCCGGGGGGGGAGACCCAGTACTTC. Translating it yields CASKGLPGRPGGETQYF.

This clone appeared a single time. The chain combines TRBV5-4 with TRBJ2-1; 10 bases align to TRBD2. The V gene's germline CDR1 is SGHNT and CDR2 YYREEE (reference sequence). This CDR3 has 14 amino acids. V was pared by 3 bases and J by 9 bases, with 6 bases of the junction left unmatched. CDR3 amino acids: CASSSGTSAGEQFF. In DNA, the CDR3 is TGTGCCAGCAGCTCCGGGACTAGCGCGGGTGAGCAGTTCTTC. Complete variable domain (other parts from reference TRBV5-4 and TRBJ2-1): ETGVTQSPTHLIKTRGQQVTLRCSSQSGHNTVSWYQQALGQGPQFIFQYYREEENGRGNFPPRFSGLQFPNYSSELNVNALELDDSALYLCASSSGTSAGEQFFGPGTRLTVL.

This chain uses TRBV5-4 with TRBJ2-5; tentative D call: TRBD2 (6 bases). The CDR3 loop spans 14 amino acids. Trimming took 4 bases from V and 10 from J, leaving 20 bases between them. The V gene's germline CDR1 is SGHNT and CDR2 YYREEE (reference sequence). As DNA, the CDR3 is TGTGCCAGCAGCGGAAGGGGCGGGGCAGGTGGCCAGTACTTC. Translated, it gives CASSGRGGAGGQYF.

V gene TRBV27 combines with J gene TRBJ1-2; 11 nucleotides match TRBD1. Germline-derived CDR1 and CDR2 are MNHEY and SMNVEV (reference sequence). Germline trimming cut 6 bases from V and 8 bases from J; bases unmatched to any gene: 11. CDR3 length: 15 amino acids. The CDR3 sequence is CASSSTGTGGKGYTF. The DNA for the CDR3 is TGTGCCAGCAGCTCGACCGGGACAGGGGGTAAAGGCTACACCTTC.

V usage is TRBV5-1 and J usage is TRBJ2-6, with 7 bases matching TRBD1. Losses at the gene ends were 4 bases for V and 4 bases for J; bases not matched to a gene: 11. Germline loops: CDR1 SGHRS, CDR2 YFSETQ. This CDR3 has 17 amino acids. As DNA, the CDR3 is TGCGCCAGCAGCATGACAGGGATCCCTAACGGGGCCAACGTCCTGACTTTC. As protein: CASSMTGIPNGANVLTF.

V and J are TRBV27 and TRBJ2-7; D not resolved. This CDR3 comprises 14 residues. The germline V gene has CDR1 MNHEY and CDR2 SMNVEV (reference sequence). Trimming cost V 6 bases and J 3 bases, with 15 bases left between them. The CDR3 DNA reads TGTGCCAGCAGACCCCTGGACCAGAACTACGAGCAGTACTTC. Its protein product is CASRPLDQNYEQYF.

The CDR3 bases are TGTGCCAGCAGCCCCCGGACAGATTCTAACTATGGCTACACCTTC. This translates into CASSPRTDSNYGYTF. V is TRBV7-8 and J is TRBJ1-2; D is perhaps TRBD1 (6 bases). CDR1 is SGHVS and CDR2 is FQNEAQ in the germline V gene. This CDR3 is 15 amino acids long. The V and J ends lost 5 bases and 0 bases respectively, with 13 bases between them. Using reference TRBV7-8 and TRBJ1-2 for the parts outside the CDR3, the full variable domain is GAGVSQSPRYKVAKRGQDVALRCDPISGHVSLFWYQQALGQGPEFLTYFQNEAQLDKSGLPSDRFFAERPEGSVSTLKIQRTQQEDSAVYLCASSPRTDSNYGYTFGSGTRLTVV.

The V gene is TRBV28, the J gene TRBJ2-1, with D hard to call. Trimming shortened V by 4 bases and J by 6 bases, and 19 bases separated the two germline ends. Per germline, CDR1 MDHEN and CDR2 SYDVKM. The CDR3 runs 16 residues. The CDR3 is CASSSSWQQDVNEQFF. The CDR3 nucleotides read TGTGCCAGCAGTTCCTCGTGGCAACAAGACGTCAATGAGCAGTTCTTC.

J is TRBJ1-5 and V is TRBV25-1, with D perhaps TRBD1 (6 bases). The V end was cut by 1 base, the J end by 4 bases, with 17 bases between. The CDR3 has 17 amino acids. Germline V gene sequence: CDR1 MGHDK, CDR2 SYGVNS. The CDR3 here is CASSELVGQGINQPQHF. The CDR3, as DNA: TGTGCCAGCAGTGAATTAGTGGGCCAGGGGATTAATCAGCCCCAGCATTTT.

This clone was recorded a few times. The chain recombines TRBV18 with TRBJ1-1; possibly TRBD1 for D (5 bases). Germline CDR1 is KGHSH and CDR2 is LQKENI. The CDR3 runs 14 residues. V lost 2 bases and J 1 base, leaving 8 bases between the germline ends. Written as DNA, the CDR3 is TGTGCCAGCTCACCAGGGACGTCGAACACTGAAGCTTTCTTT. This translates into CASSPGTSNTEAFF.

The rearrangement uses TRBV4-2 and TRBJ2-5; D remains ambiguous. Germline CDR1 LGHNA, CDR2 YNFKEQ. Trimming pared 4 bases from V and 7 bases from J, leaving 16 bases between. The CDR3 spans 14 residues. The CDR3, as DNA: TGTGCCAGCAGCCCCGCCGAGCCCCCAAGGACCCAGTACTTC. Its translation: CASSPAEPPRTQYF.

The rearrangement joins TRBV19 to TRBJ1-5, with 7 bases identical to TRBD1. CDR1 LNHDA and CDR2 SQIVND come from the germline V gene (reference sequence). J gave up 3 bases and V 4 bases, and 6 bases lay outside the gene matches. This CDR3 spans 15 amino acids. CDR3 coding DNA: TGTGCCAGTAGTACGGGACAGACTTTCAATCAGCCCCAGCATTTT. This encodes CASSTGQTFNQPQHF. The whole variable domain, filled in from reference TRBV19 and TRBJ1-5, reads DGGITQSPKYLFRKEGQNVTLSCEQNLNHDAMYWYRQDPGQGLRLIYYSQIVNDFQKGDIAEGYSVSREKKESFPLTVTSAQKNPTAFYLCASSTGQTFNQPQHFGDGTRLSIL.

The chain has TRBV5-1 and TRBJ2-7, with 13 bases identical to TRBD2. CDR1 and CDR2 (germline): SGHRS, YFSETQ. V trimming: 4 bases; J trimming: 3 bases; junction bases outside the gene matches: 1. CDR3 size: 14 residues. The CDR3: CASSRTSGSYEQYF. The DNA of the CDR3 is TGCGCCAGCAGCCGGACTAGCGGGAGCTACGAGCAGTACTTC. Combining the CDR3 with reference TRBV5-1 and TRBJ2-7 gives the whole variable domain KAGVTQTPRYLIKTRGQQVTLSCSPISGHRSVSWYQQTPGQGLQFLFEYFSETQRNKGNFPGRFSGRQFSNSRSEMNVSTLELGDSALYLCASSRTSGSYEQYFGPGTRLTVT.

The CDR3: CASSLSGNQPQHF. CDR3 sequence (DNA): TGTGCCAGCAGCTTAAGCGGCAATCAGCCCCAGCATTTT. The chain combines TRBV7-9 with TRBJ1-5, with D hard to call. V lost 2 bases and J 2 bases, leaving 4 bases between the germline ends. The CDR3 runs to 13 residues. The germline CDR1 and CDR2 sequences are SEHNR and FQNEAQ (reference sequence).

The V gene is TRBV6-5, the J gene TRBJ2-4; 8 nucleotides agree with TRBD2. J lost 8 bases, V lost 6 bases, and 9 bases had no gene match. This CDR3 has 14 residues. Per the germline V gene, CDR1 is MNHEY and CDR2 is SVGAGI. In DNA, the CDR3 is TGTGCCAGCAGGGGGGCGGGGGGCCGCGACATTCAGTACTTC. Translating gives CASRGAGGRDIQYF.

V and J are TRBV7-2 and TRBJ1-2; 9 nucleotides agree with TRBD1. The CDR3 sequence is 15 residues long. Germline trimming cut 1 base from V and 8 bases from J; bases unmatched to any gene: 8. Per the germline V gene, CDR1 is SGHTA and CDR2 is FQGNSA. CDR3 sequence reads: CASSLGEGTGSGYTF. In DNA, the CDR3 is TGTGCCAGCAGCTTAGGAGAAGGGACAGGGAGCGGCTACACCTTC. The entire variable domain, with the rest obtained from reference TRBV7-2 and TRBJ1-2, is as follows: GAGVSQSPSNKVTEKGKDVELRCDPISGHTALYWYRQSLGQGLEFLIYFQGNSAPDKSGLPSDRFSAERTGGSVSTLTIQRTQQEDSAVYLCASSLGEGTGSGYTFGSGTRLTVV.

This clone occurred a few times. This sequence joins TRBV5-1 and TRBJ2-5; D is ambiguous. Deletions cut 0 bases from V and 7 bases from J, with 16 bases between. This CDR3 is 15 amino acids long. Per the germline V gene, CDR1 is SGHRS and CDR2 is YFSETQ. CDR3 residues: CASSLGHAPEGTQYF. The DNA of the CDR3 is TGCGCCAGCAGCTTGGGACACGCTCCTGAAGGGACCCAGTACTTC.

The J gene is TRBJ2-7, the V gene TRBV7-9; D possibly matches TRBD1 or TRBD2 (5 bases each). Germline CDR1 reads SEHNR; CDR2 reads FQNEAQ (reference sequence). V was trimmed by 1 base and J by 2 bases, leaving 21 bases between them. The CDR3 runs to 18 residues. The CDR3 sequence: CASSLVSGRQYFAYEQYF. The CDR3 coding sequence is TGTGCCAGCAGCTTAGTCTCGGGGCGTCAGTATTTCGCCTACGAGCAGTACTTC.

This clone came up a few times. The J gene is TRBJ2-1, the V gene TRBV2; D not resolved. Trimming cost V 6 bases and J 5 bases, with 5 bases left between them. Per germline, CDR1 SNHLY and CDR2 FYNNEI. The CDR3 totals 11 residues. The CDR3 region has the DNA TGTGCCAGCAGCGATAACAATGAGCAGTTCTTC. It is translated as CASSDNNEQFF.

The V call is TRBV15, the J call TRBJ2-2, with 9 bases aligning to TRBD2. CDR3 length equals 15 residues. Looked up from germline, CDR1 is LNHNV and CDR2 is YYDKDF (reference sequence). Germline trimming cut 1 base from V and 5 bases from J; bases unmatched to any gene: 2. The chain's CDR3 is CATSRVLAGTGELFF. Here the CDR3 DNA reads TGTGCCACCAGCAGAGTGCTAGCGGGAACCGGGGAGCTGTTTTTT.

This chain links TRBV12-1 with TRBJ2-2; no DNA check was done on the table's D call, TRBD1. TRBV12-1 is described as a pseudogene. This CDR3 comprises 14 residues. The CDR3 reads CASSFEGVPGELFF. CDR3 nucleotide sequence: TGTGCCAGCAGCTTTGAGGGGGTCCCCGGGGAGCTGTTTTTT.

CDR3 residues: CASTTMGANEQYF. The CDR3 region has the DNA TGTGCCAGCACCACCATGGGGGCAAACGAGCAGTACTTC. The V and J genes are TRBV25-1 and TRBJ2-7; tentatively, D is TRBD1 (6 bases). V gave up 7 bases and J gave up 5 bases, with 15 bases separating them. Germline V CDR1 and CDR2: MGHDK, SYGVNS. The CDR3 has 13 residues.

This clone appeared once. The chain has TRBV6-5 and TRBJ1-2, with D possibly being TRBD1 (6 bases). There are 15 residues in the CDR3. CDR1 and CDR2 (germline): MNHEY, SVGAGI. Trimming cost V 2 bases and J 8 bases, with 18 bases left between them. Here the CDR3 reads CASSYLLQGGDGYTF. The CDR3 coding sequence is TGTGCCAGCAGTTACCTTTTACAGGGAGGAGACGGCTACACCTTC.

This chain joins TRBV6-1 and TRBJ1-1; D is unresolved. CDR1 is MNHNS and CDR2 is SASEGT in the germline V gene. The CDR3 extends over 12 amino acids. V gave up 8 bases and J gave up 1 base, with 8 bases separating them. The CDR3: CASHRANTEAFF. Here the CDR3 DNA reads TGTGCCAGCCATCGGGCGAACACTGAAGCTTTCTTT.

This chain connects TRBV28 to TRBJ2-1; a possible D gene is TRBD2 (5 bases). The CDR3 covers 15 residues. Germline lookup yields CDR1 MDHEN and CDR2 SYDVKM. Trimming cost V 3 bases and J 2 bases, with 11 bases left between them. CDR3 sequence (DNA): TGTGCCAGCAGTTTGGGTGCGGGCGCCTACAATGAGCAGTTCTTC. It codes for CASSLGAGAYNEQFF. Full variable domain (rest looked up from reference TRBV28 and TRBJ2-1): DVKVTQSSRYLVKRTGEKVFLECVQDMDHENMFWYRQDPGLGLRLIYFSYDVKMKEKGDIPEGYSVSREKKERFSLILESASTNQTSMYLCASSLGAGAYNEQFFGPGTRLTVL.

The chain employs TRBV7-8 and TRBJ1-4; perhaps TRBD1 as D (6 bases). Per germline, CDR1 SGHVS and CDR2 FQNEAQ. Trimming removed 4 bases from V and 6 bases from J, with 12 bases in between. The CDR3 is made up of 14 amino acids. CDR3 DNA sequence: TGTGCCAGCAGCTCTCCGGGACAAGATGAAAAACTGTTTTTT. This gives the protein CASSSPGQDEKLFF.